Shown below are 16 T cell receptor beta chains from a single sample sequenced in a study of blood T cell repertoires in COVID-19. TCRdb's copy holds only in-frame clones and misses some; the assay was immunoSEQ multiplex PCR. The data show approximately 190,000 clones, about 88% seen once. The sequencing sample was made of PBMCs or T cells enriched from blood (not recorded which). The source of these receptors is a woman aged 40 to 55 in a cohort exposed to, infected with or recovered from COVID-19 (not recorded which).

The chain uses TRBV28 and TRBJ2-7; 8 bases map to TRBD1. V lost 3 bases to trimming and J lost 2 bases; unmatched junction nucleotides: 3. CDR1 is MDHEN and CDR2 is SYDVKM in the germline V gene. The CDR3 is 14 residues long. The CDR3 DNA is TGTGCCAGCAGTTTCCCCAGGGGGCCCTACGAGCAGTACTTC. This codes for CASSFPRGPYEQYF.

The J gene is TRBJ1-3, the V gene TRBV5-1; 12 bases align to TRBD1. There are 16 residues in the CDR3. V dropped 4 bases and J dropped 2; count of bases not matched to a gene: 4. The germline V gene encodes CDR1 SGHRS and CDR2 YFSETQ. In DNA, the CDR3 is TGCGCCAGCAGCGGCGGGACAGGGGGCACTGGAAACACCATATATTTT. Residues: CASSGGTGGTGNTIYF.

V and J are TRBV7-9 and TRBJ2-5, with D maybe TRBD1 (6 bases). Between the trimmed V and J ends, which lost 5 bases and 1 base, there was a span of 11 bases. The CDR3 totals 14 residues. The germline V gene has CDR1 SEHNR and CDR2 FQNEAQ (reference sequence). The CDR3 coding sequence is TGTGCCAGCAGCGGGGGCGTTACCCAAGAGACCCAGTACTTC. Translated: CASSGGVTQETQYF. Combining the CDR3 with reference TRBV7-9 and TRBJ2-5 gives the whole variable domain DTGVSQNPRHKITKRGQNVTFRCDPISEHNRLYWYRQTLGQGPEFLTYFQNEAQLEKSRLLSDRFSAERPKGSFSTLEIQRTEQGDSAMYLCASSGGVTQETQYFGPGTRLLVL.

V gene TRBV5-6 combines with J gene TRBJ2-5; 9 nucleotides agree with TRBD1. The CDR3 sequence is 16 residues long. The V and J ends lost 3 bases and 6 bases, in that order; junction bases with no gene match: 12. Germline CDR1 is SGHDT and CDR2 is YYEEEE. This CDR3 reads CASSSKGTGRKKTQYF. CDR3 nucleotide sequence: TGTGCCAGCAGCTCCAAGGGGACAGGGCGGAAGAAGACCCAGTACTTC.

The chain joins TRBV7-9 to TRBJ1-2; perhaps TRBD1 as D (5 bases). Per the germline V gene, CDR1 is SEHNR and CDR2 is FQNEAQ (reference sequence). This CDR3 is built from 13 residues. Trimming cost V 1 base and J 4 bases, with 7 bases left between them. CDR3 sequence reads: CASSLGGLYGYTF. The CDR3 DNA sequence: TGTGCCAGCAGCTTAGGGGGACTCTATGGCTACACCTTC.

The chain links TRBV29-1 to TRBJ2-5; the D gene is possibly TRBD2 (5 bases). Germline assignment: CDR1 SQVTM and CDR2 ANQGSEA. The CDR3 spans 13 residues. The V gene lost 4 bases and the J gene lost 4 bases, with 13 bases spanning the gap. CDR3 sequence reads: CSVGKGEGETQYF. CDR3 bases: TGCAGCGTTGGGAAGGGAGAAGGAGAGACCCAGTACTTC.

This rearrangement joins TRBV27 to TRBJ2-7; tentative D call: TRBD1 (6 bases). Trimming cost V 3 bases and J 6 bases, with 12 bases left between them. The CDR3 totals 13 residues. Germline-derived CDR1 and CDR2 are MNHEY and SMNVEV (reference sequence). As DNA, the CDR3 is TGTGCCAGCAGTTTTAGACCCAGGGGCGAGCAGTACTTC. Translating it yields CASSFRPRGEQYF.

This clone was found a few times. Other DNA sequences within the sample encode an identical CDR3. The CDR3: CASSQGSGDQETQYF. The DNA for the CDR3 is TGTGCCAGCAGCCAAGGTTCGGGAGACCAAGAGACCCAGTACTTC. The rearrangement uses TRBV3-1 (or the pseudogene TRBV3-2) and TRBJ2-5; a weak D match, TRBD2 (6 bases). Germline V CDR1 and CDR2: LGHDT, YNNKEL (reference sequence). The CDR3 is made up of 15 amino acids. Trimming removed 1 base from V and 0 bases from J, with 9 bases in between.

A few counts support this clone. The rearrangement links TRBV19 to TRBJ1-1, with 8 nucleotides matching TRBD1. The V and J ends lost 5 bases and 0 bases, in that order; junction bases with no gene match: 2. There are 14 residues in the CDR3. CDR1 LNHDA and CDR2 SQIVND come from the germline V gene (reference sequence). The DNA for the CDR3 is TGTGCCAGTAGTTGGACAGGGCTGAACACTGAAGCTTTCTTT. Translating it yields CASSWTGLNTEAFF. Filled out from reference TRBV19 and TRBJ1-1, the complete variable domain reads DGGITQSPKYLFRKEGQNVTLSCEQNLNHDAMYWYRQDPGQGLRLIYYSQIVNDFQKGDIAEGYSVSREKKESFPLTVTSAQKNPTAFYLCASSWTGLNTEAFFGQGTRLTVV.

This chain connects TRBV29-1 to TRBJ2-1; D unresolved. V lost 7 bases, J lost 3 bases, and 16 bases lay in between. Germline V gene data show CDR1 as SQVTM and CDR2 as ANQGSEA. The length of the CDR3 is 14 residues. CDR3: CSALPWSGYNEQFF. CDR3 bases: TGCAGCGCCCTTCCGTGGTCAGGCTACAATGAGCAGTTCTTC.

The rearrangement joins TRBV11-2 to TRBJ2-7; possibly TRBD1 for D (5 bases). Germline CDR1 is SGHAT and CDR2 is FQNNGV. The CDR3 is 14 residues long. V lost 3 bases and J lost 0, with 9 bases in between. The CDR3, as DNA: TGTGCCAGCAGCTTGGACACCCTCTCCTACGAGCAGTACTTC. The encoded protein is CASSLDTLSYEQYF. Full variable domain (rest looked up from reference TRBV11-2 and TRBJ2-7): EAGVAQSPRYKIIEKRQSVAFWCNPISGHATLYWYQQILGQGPKLLIQFQNNGVVDDSQLPKDRFSAERLKGVDSTLKIQPAKLEDSAVYLCASSLDTLSYEQYFGPGTRLTVT.

The chain combines TRBV7-9 with TRBJ1-4; D is undetermined. The CDR3 spans 10 residues. V lost 1 base and J lost 14, with 5 bases in between. CDR1 SEHNR and CDR2 FQNEAQ come from the germline V gene (reference sequence). The DNA for the CDR3 is TGTGCCAGCAGCTTAGGGGCCCTGTTTTTT. This gives the protein CASSLGALFF.

This chain joins TRBV7-9 and TRBJ2-1, with 11 positions matching TRBD2. The CDR3 is 16 amino acids. Germline-derived CDR1 and CDR2 are SEHNR and FQNEAQ (reference sequence). V shed 0 bases, J shed 8 bases, and the junction held 6 bases outside the gene matches. The CDR3: CASSLAGLAAEDEQFF. The CDR3 DNA is TGTGCCAGCAGCTTAGCGGGACTAGCGGCCGAGGATGAGCAGTTCTTC.

V usage is TRBV15 and J usage is TRBJ2-1; possible D gene TRBD1, 6 bases. With 7 bases removed from V and 6 bases from J, the gap between germline ends came to 13 bases. The V gene's germline CDR1 is LNHNV and CDR2 YYDKDF (reference sequence). The CDR3 loop spans 13 amino acids. The CDR3 region has the DNA TGTGCCACCAACAACAGGGATTTCAATGAGCAGTTCTTC. Translation gives CATNNRDFNEQFF.

The rearrangement uses TRBV11-3 and TRBJ2-7; D might be TRBD2 (5 bases). CDR1 and CDR2 (germline): SGHNT, YENEEA. CDR3 length: 14 amino acids. Trimming removed 1 base at V and 2 bases at J, with 9 bases between. CDR3 in amino acids: CASSLAGITYEQYF. The CDR3 DNA is TGTGCCAGCAGCTTAGCGGGGATAACCTACGAGCAGTACTTC.

The chain couples TRBV30 to TRBJ1-2; 9 nucleotides line up with TRBD1. The trim removed 4 bases at V and 4 bases at J, leaving 7 bases unmatched. Germline V gene data show CDR1 as GTSNPN and CDR2 as SVGIG (reference sequence). The CDR3 covers 14 residues. CDR3 in DNA: TGTGCCTGGACGCGAATGGACAGGGGCTATGGCTACACCTTC. It is translated as CAWTRMDRGYGYTF. The whole variable domain, remainder taken from reference TRBV30 and TRBJ1-2, is SQTIHQWPATLVQPVGSPLSLECTVEGTSNPNLYWYRQAAGRGLQLLFYSVGIGQISSEVPQNLSASRPQDRQFILSSKKLLLSDSGFYLCAWTRMDRGYGYTFGSGTRLTVV.